A selection of T cell receptor beta chains follows, all from one sample in a study of shared clonotypes between healthy human individuals. The data were produced by immunoSEQ multiplex PCR, yet TCRdb's version contains in-frame clones alone and is incomplete. The sample includes about 2 million clones, 85% to 95% of them seen just once. Sequencing was performed on naive CD8+ T cells sorted from blood. Source of these receptors: a young man in good health. The CDR3 runs from the conserved cysteine through the conserved F or W. The D gene is left open where the match is weak. The size entry is marked missing in some rows and otherwise reads once, few, many or a size class.

J gene	clone size	V gene	D gene	CDR3 protein	CDR3 DNA
TRBJ1-3	.	TRBV9	.	CASSVDPDETSGNTIYF	TGTGCCAGCAGCGTAGACCCCGACGAAACCTCTGGAAACACCATATATTTT
TRBJ1-1	.	TRBV4-1	TRBD1	CASSQPPQQGAQIEAFF	TGCGCCAGCAGCCAGCCCCCTCAACAGGGGGCCCAGATTGAGGCTTTCTTT
TRBJ2-7	once	TRBV4-3	TRBD2	CASSQELVAGAIEQYF	TGCGCCAGCAGCCAAGAATTGGTAGCGGGAGCGATCGAGCAGTACTTC
TRBJ2-7	.	TRBV13	TRBD1	CASSSRDRGTPYEQYF	TGTGCCAGCAGCTCTAGGGACAGGGGGACCCCCTACGAGCAGTACTTC
TRBJ2-7	.	TRBV21-1	.	CASRSSGNYEQYF	TGTGCCAGCAGATCTAGCGGTAACTACGAGCAGTACTTC
TRBJ2-3	.	TRBV21-1	.	CASSNSQLGTSTDTQYF	TGTGCCAGCAGCAACAGCCAGTTAGGTACCAGCACAGATACGCAGTATTTT
TRBJ2-3	.	TRBV4-1	.	CASSQDMAGQDTQYF	TGCGCCAGCAGCCAAGATATGGCAGGGCAAGATACGCAGTATTTT
TRBJ2-7	.	TRBV19	.	CASSLRAEDPRIKEQYF	TGTGCCAGTAGTTTAAGAGCGGAGGACCCCCGGATTAAAGAGCAGTACTTC
TRBJ2-7	few	TRBV6-5	.	CASSYGQELDEQYF	TGTGCCAGCAGTTACGGGCAGGAGCTCGACGAGCAGTACTTC
TRBJ1-2	.	TRBV28	TRBD1	CASSFRLTGQNGYTF	TGTGCCAGCAGTTTTCGCCTGACAGGGCAAAATGGCTACACCTTC
TRBJ2-1	once	TRBV19	TRBD1	CASSGQGESSYNEQFF	TGTGCCAGTAGTGGACAGGGGGAATCCTCCTACAATGAGCAGTTCTTC
TRBJ2-5	.	TRBV6-5	.	CASSSPPEGRETQYF	TGTGCCAGCAGTTCCCCCCCCGAGGGGCGTGAGACCCAGTACTTC
TRBJ1-1	.	TRBV19	.	CASSIGISTENTEAFF	TGTGCCAGTAGTATTGGGATATCTACAGAGAACACTGAAGCTTTCTTT
TRBJ1-5	.	TRBV15	TRBD1	CATSQGTVSNQPQHF	TGTGCCACCAGCCAGGGGACAGTTAGCAATCAGCCCCAGCATTTT
TRBJ2-7	.	TRBV27	.	CASSPQQGSYEQYF	TGTGCCAGCAGTCCCCAACAGGGATCCTACGAGCAGTACTTC
TRBJ1-1	.	TRBV18	.	CASSPGTLTARTEAFF	TGTGCCAGCTCACCGGGGACGTTGACCGCGAGGACTGAAGCTTTCTTT
TRBJ2-7	.	TRBV6-1	TRBD1	CASSATGAEQYF	TGTGCCAGCAGTGCGACAGGGGCCGAGCAGTACTTC
TRBJ2-7	.	TRBV10-2	.	CASSAISEQYF	TGCGCCAGCAGCGCAATCTCCGAGCAGTACTTC
TRBJ1-2	once	TRBV7-7	.	CASRTSDREGTGYTF	TGTGCTAGCAGAACCTCGGACAGAGAAGGCACGGGCTACACCTTC
TRBJ1-4	.	TRBV10-3	TRBD1	CAISGSSHPPGQGNIEKLFF	TGTGCCATCAGTGGGTCCTCCCACCCCCCCGGACAGGGAAATATTGAAAAACTGTTTTTT
TRBJ1-2	many	TRBV27	TRBD1	CASSTMGWDRGHSKGYGYTF	TGTGCCAGCAGCACAATGGGCTGGGACAGGGGCCATTCGAAGGGCTATGGCTACACCTTC
TRBJ1-5	.	TRBV28	.	CASSSTGSWGNQPQHF	TGTGCCAGCAGTTCCACAGGGAGTTGGGGCAATCAGCCCCAGCATTTT
TRBJ1-1	.	TRBV10-3	.	CAISETSTLNTEAFF	TGTGCCATCAGTGAGACATCTACCCTGAACACTGAAGCTTTCTTT
TRBJ1-2	.	TRBV11-2	.	CASSLDNGEYGYTF	TGTGCCAGCAGCTTAGATAATGGAGAATACGGCTACACCTTC
TRBJ1-1	once	TRBV11-2	.	CASSYPGVNTEAFF	TGTGCCAGCAGCTACCCGGGGGTCAACACTGAAGCTTTCTTT
TRBJ1-6	few	TRBV2	.	CASSENVRTLHF	TGTGCCAGCAGTGAGAATGTCAGAACCCTCCACTTT
TRBJ2-5	.	TRBV7-6	.	CASSVGGSGDDLQETQYF	TGTGCCAGCAGCGTAGGAGGCTCAGGAGACGACCTCCAAGAGACCCAGTACTTC
TRBJ2-1	.	TRBV2	TRBD2	CASSGWLAGYEQFF	TGTGCCAGCAGTGGTTGGCTAGCGGGGTATGAGCAGTTCTTC
TRBJ2-5	.	TRBV6-6	TRBD2	CASSRLAGEAETQYF	TGTGCCAGCAGCCGACTAGCGGGAGAGGCGGAGACCCAGTACTTC
TRBJ1-1	once	TRBV6-5	.	CASSYSQGAEAFF	TGTGCCAGCAGTTACTCGCAAGGGGCTGAAGCTTTCTTT
TRBJ2-1	.	TRBV10-3	.	CAISEYGEPYNEQFF	TGTGCCATCAGTGAGTATGGGGAACCCTACAATGAGCAGTTCTTC
TRBJ1-1	.	TRBV11-2	TRBD1	CASSLDPDRLNTEAFF	TGTGCCAGCAGCTTAGATCCGGACAGGTTAAACACTGAAGCTTTCTTT
TRBJ2-7	.	TRBV7-6	.	CASSLGGEYEQYF	TGTGCCAGCAGCTTAGGCGGGGAGTACGAGCAGTACTTC
TRBJ2-4	once	TRBV10-3	.	CAVFRGNSGENIQYF	TGTGCCGTATTTCGGGGCAACTCTGGGGAAAACATTCAGTACTTC
TRBJ2-7	once	TRBV9	.	CASSVAVGPSYEQYF	TGTGCCAGCAGCGTAGCTGTAGGGCCCTCCTACGAGCAGTACTTC
TRBJ2-1	.	TRBV27	.	CASSTAGYNEQFF	TGTGCCAGCAGTACGGCAGGCTACAATGAGCAGTTCTTC
TRBJ2-7	.	TRBV5-5	.	CASSLASRGEQYF	TGTGCCAGCAGCTTGGCGTCTCGAGGCGAGCAGTACTTC
TRBJ2-1	once	TRBV27	TRBD2	CASGLAGIYNEQFF	TGTGCCAGCGGACTAGCGGGAATCTACAATGAGCAGTTCTTC
TRBJ1-2	.	TRBV5-4	.	CASSLFSGTGYTF	TGTGCCAGCAGCTTGTTCTCAGGGACTGGCTACACCTTC
TRBJ2-7	.	TRBV19	.	CASSIGGTSYEQYF	TGTGCCAGTAGTATCGGTGGCACTTCCTACGAGCAGTACTTC
TRBJ1-1	.	TRBV7-9	.	CASSLAPLGSGEAFF	TGTGCCAGCAGCCTAGCCCCGCTGGGGTCGGGGGAAGCTTTCTTT
TRBJ1-6	.	TRBV7-9	.	CASRNVSGAASPLHF	TGTGCCAGCAGAAACGTCTCAGGTGCAGCTTCACCCCTCCACTTT
TRBJ2-2	.	TRBV5-8	.	CASNPRDRTNTGELFF	TGTGCCAGCAACCCCCGGGACCGCACGAACACCGGGGAGCTGTTTTTT
TRBJ1-1	.	TRBV7-8	.	CASSLAGTGNTEAFF	TGTGCCAGCAGCTTAGCTGGGACTGGGAACACTGAAGCTTTCTTT
TRBJ1-2	.	TRBV4-3	TRBD1	CASSYDRADYGYTF	TGCGCCAGCAGCTACGACAGGGCAGACTATGGCTACACCTTC
TRBJ2-3	.	TRBV14	TRBD2	CASSQDRWTSGRQDTQYF	TGTGCCAGCAGCCAAGATCGTTGGACTAGCGGGAGGCAAGATACGCAGTATTTT
TRBJ2-7	.	TRBV29-1	.	CSVALASRNYEQYF	TGCAGCGTTGCCTTAGCCTCGAGGAACTACGAGCAGTACTTC
TRBJ1-6	.	TRBV30	.	CAWTSGSPLHF	TGTGCCTGGACCTCAGGCTCACCCCTCCACTTT
TRBJ1-6	.	TRBV27	TRBD1	CASSPSPTGDSPLHF	TGTGCCAGCAGCCCTTCCCCGACAGGGGATTCACCCCTCCACTTT
TRBJ2-5	.	TRBV13	.	CASSLGPQETQYF	TGTGCCAGCAGCTTGGGACCGCAAGAGACCCAGTACTTC
TRBJ2-7	.	TRBV2	.	CASSEDRASAYEQYF	TGTGCCAGCAGTGAGGACCGGGCTTCGGCCTACGAGCAGTACTTC
TRBJ1-2	.	TRBV28	TRBD1	CASSRGGQGLDYGYTF	TGTGCCAGCAGTCGAGGGGGCCAGGGCCTTGACTATGGCTACACCTTC
TRBJ1-4	.	TRBV15	.	CATSREKGNEKLFF	TGTGCCACCAGCAGAGAAAAGGGTAATGAAAAACTGTTTTTT
TRBJ2-2	few	TRBV5-6	TRBD2	CASSLVPAGGPGGELFF	TGTGCCAGCAGCTTGGTTCCAGCGGGAGGGCCAGGCGGGGAGCTGTTTTTT
TRBJ1-1	.	TRBV6-5	.	CASSLDRANTEAFF	TGTGCCAGCAGTCTTGACAGAGCGAACACTGAAGCTTTCTTT